This T cell receptor (beta chain) was identified during a study of blood T cell repertoires in COVID-19. Study-level information: PBMCs, B-cell-depleted T cells, or T cells provided the cDNA or gDNA that made up the material.

Methods used by the authors: Using reference gene primer amplification, nucleated cell counts were estimated. Assay: immunoSEQ multiplex PCR; the TCRdb copy retains only in-frame clones and omits some. D and trimming come from the DNA, and the V and J calls and clone size come from that table. The sample includes about 240,000 clones, about 85% seen only once; the top ten take roughly 10%. Those enrolled in Seattle joined during active infection and were followed longitudinally afterward. The length of the CDR3 is 15 residues. Germline assignment: CDR1 SGHDT and CDR2 YYEEEE. Between the trimmed V and J ends, which lost 8 bases and 0 bases, there was a span of 17 bases.

The rearrangement links TRBV5-6 to TRBJ1-1, with D hard to call. The sequencing input was peripheral blood. This clonotype originated in a woman aged 45-60 years with COVID-19, enrolled during active disease. This CDR3 reads CASLRHLLMNTEAFF. CDR3 nucleotide sequence: TGTGCCAGTTTGAGGCATTTATTGATGAACACTGAAGCTTTCTTT.